This paragraph covers one T cell receptor (beta chain) sequence. Its antigen is not known. The sample comes from a study of T cell responses to AZD1222 COVID-19 vaccine. Study-wide findings and caveats: In a largely white British group with more females than males, clonal diversity was possibly underestimated. CD4 TCRs covered the whole spike, strongest at regions 160-218 and 743-854.

Sequenced by immunoSEQ multiplex PCR; TCRdb stores in-frame clones only, minus some. Its table lists about 140,000 clones. The sequenced sample was peripheral blood. The clonotype originates from an adult in good health.

CDR3 DNA: TGCGCCAGCAGCCAAAGAAGTGAGGGGCGGCAGGAGCAGTACTTC. Its translation is CASSQRSEGRQEQYF. V is TRBV4-1 and J is TRBJ2-7; D could derive from TRBD1 or TRBD2 (5 bases each). The CDR3 runs to 15 residues. V was cut by 2 bases and J by 7 bases, with 18 bases left in between. The germline V gene has CDR1 MGHRA and CDR2 YSYEKL.